This TCR beta chain was sequenced for a study of T cells in Graves' hyperthyroidism and ophthalmopathy. The ends were cut back, 6 bases at V and 7 bases at J, with 15 bases in the middle. Germline V gives CDR1 MNHEY, CDR2 SVGEGT. The CDR3 is 13 amino acids. This clonotype occurred many times. TCR beta CDR3 regions were amplified from RNA transcripts. With the HTBI primer set, the TCR CDR3 went through a first round of RT-PCR. From the multiplex PCR reads, TCRdb called clonotypes with MiXCR, one entry per CDR3 protein. The data show nearly 600,000 distinct CDR3 sequences, with more than 11% seen just once and under 7% held by the top ten.

The sample consisted of blood. This clonotype was sampled from a woman in her 30s with Graves' hyperthyroidism that later progressed to Graves' ophthalmopathy. This chain uses TRBV6-2 or TRBV6-3 with TRBJ1-2; D may be TRBD1 (5 bases). This chain's CDR3 is CASSVPGPAGYTF. The CDR3 nucleotides are TGTGCCAGCAGCGTCCCAGGGCCCGCTGGCTACACCTTC.